A single TCR beta chain is shown here with its context. Every subset's genomic DNA went evenly onto several immunoSEQ plates. In replicate PCRs of sorted subsets, about 220 ng DNA, roughly 31,000 T cell genomes, was used. Clones were read by immunoSEQ multiplex PCR, and TCRdb kept only the in-frame ones, dropping some. This repertoire shows 230,000 or so clones, just over 65% found once; its top ten account for roughly 11%. This sample is part of a study of shared clonotypes between healthy human individuals. Germline lookup yields CDR1 LGHNA and CDR2 YSLEER. CDR3 length: 16 amino acids. Trimming cost V 1 base and J 0 bases; bases outside gene matches: 3. Donors were Caucasian adults residing in Nashville, Tennessee, USA.

The sequenced sample consisted of memory CD4+ T cells sorted from blood. As to subset: CD45RA-negative fraction. This TCR came from a man younger than 40 in good health. The chain has TRBV4-3 and TRBJ1-3; 7 bases fit TRBD1. The CDR3 DNA follows: TGCGCCAGCAGCCAAGCTGCAGGGGGCTCTGGAAACACCATATATTTT. It is translated as CASSQAAGGSGNTIYF.